The present T cell receptor beta chain was sequenced within a study of T cells in Graves' hyperthyroidism and ophthalmopathy. This CDR3 spans 16 amino acids. With 0 bases removed from V and 4 bases from J, the gap between germline ends came to 16 bases. Germline CDR1 reads GTSNPN; CDR2 reads SVGIG (reference sequence). RNA transcripts provided the source from which TCR beta CDR3 regions were amplified. RT-PCR in the first round (using the HTBI primer set) targeted the TCR CDR3. TCRdb re-called the multiplex PCR reads with MiXCR, one entry per CDR3 protein. There are 530,000 or so distinct CDR3 sequences in the sample; roughly a quarter occur only once, and roughly 12% lies in the top ten.

V and J are TRBV30 and TRBJ1-3, with D unclear. Sequenced: blood. The TCR was taken from a woman aged 30 to 39 with Graves' ophthalmopathy. The chain's CDR3 is CAWSVRNGSFGNTIYF. CDR3 nucleotides: TGTGCCTGGAGTGTAAGGAATGGGAGTTTCGGAAACACCATATATTTT.